Listed here are 29 T cell receptor beta chains from one sample, sequenced in a study of T cell responses to AZD1222 COVID-19 vaccine. Here immunoSEQ multiplex PCR was the method, and the copy in TCRdb shows in-frame clones only, minus some. The table has about 180,000 clones, 85% to 95% seen once. The source material was peripheral blood, sampled 28 days after the second AZD1222 dose. Receptors originate from an adult who received the AZD1222 COVID-19 vaccine.

As concerns this clone: Other DNA sequences within the sample encode an identical CDR3. The V call is TRBV7-2, the J call TRBJ2-1; 13 bases map to TRBD2. Germline loops: CDR1 SGHTA, CDR2 FQGNSA. Trimming removed 0 bases from V and 5 bases from J; junction bases left unmatched: 1. The CDR3 totals 16 residues. CDR3 loop: CASSLAGTSGNNEQFF. CDR3 DNA sequence: TGTGCCAGCAGCTTAGCCGGGACTAGCGGGAACAATGAGCAGTTCTTC.

V usage is TRBV2 and J usage is TRBJ1-1; D possibly corresponds to TRBD1 (5 bases). The CDR3 has 14 amino acids. V lost 6 bases and J lost 0, with 11 bases in between. Per germline, CDR1 SNHLY and CDR2 FYNNEI. The CDR3: CASSIRVMNTEAFF. The DNA for the CDR3 is TGTGCCAGCAGCATCAGGGTTATGAACACTGAAGCTTTCTTT.

The chain recombines TRBV19 with TRBJ1-5, with TRBD1 identical over 8 bases. The CDR3 sequence is 14 residues long. Germline CDR1 reads LNHDA; CDR2 reads SQIVND (reference sequence). Trimming removed 5 bases from V and 6 bases from J; junction bases left unmatched: 6. CDR3 sequence reads: CASSLGQGSQPQHF. The CDR3 region has the DNA TGTGCCAGTAGTCTCGGACAGGGAAGTCAGCCCCAGCATTTT. The whole variable domain, filled in from reference TRBV19 and TRBJ1-5, reads DGGITQSPKYLFRKEGQNVTLSCEQNLNHDAMYWYRQDPGQGLRLIYYSQIVNDFQKGDIAEGYSVSREKKESFPLTVTSAQKNPTAFYLCASSLGQGSQPQHFGDGTRLSIL.

This rearrangement joins TRBV11-3 to TRBJ2-1; D possibly matches TRBD1 or TRBD2 (5 bases each). This CDR3 is built from 15 residues. CDR1 and CDR2 (germline): SGHNT, YENEEA. V was pared by 5 bases and J by 0 bases, with 11 bases between. As DNA, the CDR3 is TGTGCCAGCAGCCCCGGGACGGTCTCCTACAATGAGCAGTTCTTC. Translation: CASSPGTVSYNEQFF.

The rearrangement uses TRBV24-1 and TRBJ2-1; TRBD1 is a possible D gene (5 bases). This CDR3 contains 16 residues. Per germline, CDR1 KGHDR and CDR2 SFDVKD. Trimming left V 4 bases short and J 2 bases short, with 14 bases between. CDR3 loop: CATSDPQGDPYNEQFF. DNA for the CDR3: TGTGCCACCAGTGACCCTCAGGGTGACCCCTACAATGAGCAGTTCTTC.

The chain uses TRBV9 and TRBJ2-7, with TRBD1 matching over 8 bases. Looked up from germline, CDR1 is SGDLS and CDR2 is YYNGEE. The CDR3 covers 14 residues. V lost 0 bases to trimming and J lost 6 bases; unmatched junction nucleotides: 5. CDR3 nucleotide sequence: TGTGCCAGCAGCGTAGTCCAGGGGGCTGGCGAGCAGTACTTC. Protein product: CASSVVQGAGEQYF. Complete variable domain (other parts from reference TRBV9 and TRBJ2-7): DSGVTQTPKHLITATGQRVTLRCSPRSGDLSVYWYQQSLDQGLQFLIQYYNGEERAKGNILERFSAQQFPDLHSELNLSSLELGDSALYFCASSVVQGAGEQYFGPGTRLTVT.

The chain's CDR3 is CASSSRGGDTDTQYF. CDR3 coding DNA: TGTGCCAGCAGTTCGCGGGGGGGCGACACAGATACGCAGTATTTT. This sequence joins TRBV6-5 and TRBJ2-3; 9 positions match TRBD2. Germline values: CDR1 MNHEY, CDR2 SVGAGI. Trimming took 4 bases from V and 2 from J; bases not matched to a gene: 4. The CDR3 is made up of 15 amino acids.

The V gene is TRBV5-1, the J gene TRBJ1-2; 12 bases are a match to TRBD1. V lost 5 bases, J lost 7 bases, and 9 bases stayed unmatched. CDR1 and CDR2 from the germline V gene are SGHRS and YFSETQ. The CDR3 is made up of 15 amino acids. The CDR3 sequence is CASRTGTGGVGGYTF. Here the CDR3 DNA reads TGCGCCAGCAGAACCGGGACAGGGGGCGTGGGTGGCTACACCTTC.

V usage is TRBV6-6 and J usage is TRBJ2-7; possible D gene TRBD2, 6 bases. The V and J ends lost 5 bases and 0 bases respectively, with 23 bases between them. CDR1 and CDR2 from the germline V gene are MNHNY and SVGAGI (reference sequence). CDR3 length equals 18 residues. The CDR3 sequence: CASSPTRDFPHSSYEQYF. The DNA for the CDR3 is TGTGCCAGCAGTCCTACTCGGGACTTCCCACACTCCTCCTACGAGCAGTACTTC.

J is TRBJ2-3 and V is TRBV28, with a tentative D call TRBD2 (6 bases). The CDR3 contains 15 residues. In germline, CDR1 is MDHEN, CDR2 SYDVKM. V dropped 2 bases and J dropped 1 base, with 10 bases sitting between them. The chain's CDR3 is CASSLAGPRTDTQYF. For the CDR3, the DNA is TGTGCCAGCAGTTTAGCGGGACCTCGCACAGATACGCAGTATTTT.

The genes are TRBV5-1 and TRBJ1-6; 8 bases agree with TRBD1. This CDR3 contains 17 residues. V dropped 4 bases and J dropped 4; count of bases not matched to a gene: 10. Germline-derived CDR1 and CDR2 are SGHRS and YFSETQ. The CDR3 DNA reads TGCGCCAGCAGCCTGGAGGGGCAGGGGGCATATAATTCACCCCTCCACTTT. It yields the protein CASSLEGQGAYNSPLHF. The full variable domain, completed using reference TRBV5-1 and TRBJ1-6, is KAGVTQTPRYLIKTRGQQVTLSCSPISGHRSVSWYQQTPGQGLQFLFEYFSETQRNKGNFPGRFSGRQFSNSRSEMNVSTLELGDSALYLCASSLEGQGAYNSPLHFGNGTRLTVT.

The chain employs TRBV7-2 and TRBJ2-7; the D gene is possibly TRBD2 (6 bases). CDR1 and CDR2 from the germline V gene are SGHTA and FQGNSA. The CDR3 runs to 13 residues. The V and J ends lost 3 bases and 6 bases respectively, with 12 bases between them. For the CDR3, the DNA is TGTGCCAGCAGCTTGGTAGCGGCCAGCGAGCAGTACTTC. It encodes CASSLVAASEQYF. The variable domain in full, completed from reference TRBV7-2 and TRBJ2-7, reads GAGVSQSPSNKVTEKGKDVELRCDPISGHTALYWYRQSLGQGLEFLIYFQGNSAPDKSGLPSDRFSAERTGGSVSTLTIQRTQQEDSAVYLCASSLVAASEQYFGPGTRLTVT.

The chain employs TRBV10-3 and TRBJ1-1, with D uncertain. Germline CDR1 is ENHRY and CDR2 is SYGVKD. The length of the CDR3 is 12 residues. V gave up 5 bases and J gave up 5 bases, with 9 bases separating them. DNA for the CDR3: TGTGCCATCAGTACGACCGGGACTGAAGCTTTCTTT. It yields the protein CAISTTGTEAFF.

The CDR3 sequence is CASSLSTSWAGELFF. The CDR3 nucleotides read TGTGCCAGCAGCTTATCGACTAGCTGGGCCGGGGAGCTGTTTTTT. This chain uses TRBV11-3 with TRBJ2-2; TRBD2 aligns across 7 bases. The V and J ends lost 2 bases and 6 bases, in that order; junction bases with no gene match: 6. This CDR3 is 15 amino acids long. Germline V gene sequence: CDR1 SGHNT, CDR2 YENEEA.

The V call is TRBV13, the J call TRBJ1-4; 7 nucleotides match TRBD1. The ends lost 3 bases at V and 5 bases at J; junction bases unmatched: 3. The CDR3 extends over 14 amino acids. Germline loops: CDR1 PRHDT, CDR2 FYEKMQ (reference sequence). The CDR3 protein is CASSFTGANEKLFF. The CDR3 DNA follows: TGTGCCAGCAGCTTTACAGGGGCGAATGAAAAACTGTTTTTT.

The chain is built from TRBV5-1 and TRBJ2-7; TRBD2 aligns across 7 bases. This CDR3 is built from 15 residues. V shed 4 bases, J shed 5 bases, and the junction held 12 bases outside the gene matches. The germline V gene has CDR1 SGHRS and CDR2 YFSETQ. This chain's CDR3 is CASSAPGGGVHEQYF. The CDR3 nucleotides read TGCGCCAGCAGCGCCCCTGGGGGAGGGGTCCACGAGCAGTACTTC.

The chain employs TRBV6-4 and TRBJ2-3; unclear D gene. V was clipped by 0 bases and J by 5 bases, with 15 bases between them. The CDR3 is 16 amino acids. Germline CDR1 reads MRHNA; CDR2 reads SNTAGT. CDR3 bases: TGTGCCAGCAGTGACTCCTCGGGCGCCTCGGGAGATACGCAGTATTTT. Translation: CASSDSSGASGDTQYF.

The chain combines TRBV24-1 with TRBJ2-3; possible D gene TRBD1, 6 bases. The CDR3 totals 17 residues. The germline CDR1 and CDR2 sequences are KGHDR and SFDVKD. With 3 bases removed from V and 2 bases from J, the gap between germline ends came to 17 bases. For the CDR3, the DNA is TGTGCCACCAGTGATCCGACGGACAGCATAAACACAGATACGCAGTATTTT. Translating gives CATSDPTDSINTDTQYF.

This clone was detected a few times. The chain employs TRBV6-2 or TRBV6-3 and TRBJ2-6; tentatively, D is TRBD1 or TRBD2 (5 bases each). V shed 6 bases and J shed 4 bases, with 16 bases lying between them. From germline, CDR1 is MNHEY and CDR2 SVGEGT. This CDR3 contains 16 residues. The DNA of the CDR3 is TGTGCCAGCAGCCCCTACGGGGCGCAAGGGGCCAACGTCCTGACTTTC. Translating it yields CASSPYGAQGANVLTF.

The chain employs TRBV5-1 and TRBJ2-4; a weak D match, TRBD2 (5 bases). The germline V gene encodes CDR1 SGHRS and CDR2 YFSETQ. The CDR3 runs 16 residues. The germline V and J ends were trimmed by 4 bases and 5 bases, with 19 bases remaining between them. CDR3 sequence (DNA): TGCGCCAGCAGCAAGGACCGGGGTCCCGTCGAAAACATTCAGTACTTC. It codes for CASSKDRGPVENIQYF.

V and J are TRBV7-2 and TRBJ2-5, with D hard to call. CDR1 is SGHTA, CDR2 FQGNSA, per germline. The V and J ends lost 3 bases and 2 bases respectively, with 7 bases between them. The CDR3 loop spans 13 amino acids. Here the CDR3 DNA reads TGTGCCAGCAGCTTGGGGATTCAAGAGACCCAGTACTTC. Encoded protein: CASSLGIQETQYF. The full variable domain, its missing parts supplied by reference TRBV7-2 and TRBJ2-5, is GAGVSQSPSNKVTEKGKDVELRCDPISGHTALYWYRQSLGQGLEFLIYFQGNSAPDKSGLPSDRFSAERTGGSVSTLTIQRTQQEDSAVYLCASSLGIQETQYFGPGTRLLVL.

The rearrangement uses TRBV11-2 and TRBJ2-3; no definite D call. Germline assignment: CDR1 SGHAT and CDR2 FQNNGV. This CDR3 has 13 residues. Deletions cut 0 bases from V and 6 bases from J, with 7 bases between. In nucleotides, the CDR3 is TGTGCCAGCAGCTTAGATCGGCGGGATACGCAGTATTTT. Its protein is CASSLDRRDTQYF.

This clone was picked up one time. The CDR3 region has the DNA TGCAGTGCTCCCGGGACAGGGGTAGCTTTCTTT. Translation gives CSAPGTGVAFF. The chain carries TRBV20-1 and TRBJ1-1; the match to TRBD1 covers 10 bases. The CDR3 sequence is 11 residues long. Germline V gives CDR1 DFQATT, CDR2 SNEGSKA (reference sequence). V lost 5 bases to trimming and J lost 10 bases; unmatched junction nucleotides: 4.

This clone was seen a single time. V gene TRBV10-3 combines with J gene TRBJ1-6; weak D call: TRBD1 (5 bases). Germline V gene sequence: CDR1 ENHRY, CDR2 SYGVKD. Trimming took 4 bases from V and 5 from J, leaving 12 bases between them. This CDR3 is built from 15 residues. The CDR3: CAISVSGTNNSPLHF. In DNA form, the CDR3 reads TGTGCCATCAGTGTCTCAGGGACGAATAATTCACCCCTCCACTTT.

The chain links TRBV19 to TRBJ1-1; D remains unclear. The ends were cut back, 6 bases at V and 3 bases at J, with 17 bases in the middle. This CDR3 spans 15 amino acids. Per the germline V gene, CDR1 is LNHDA and CDR2 is SQIVND (reference sequence). The CDR3 coding sequence is TGTGCCAGTAGCCGCTATGAGGATGAATACACTGAAGCTTTCTTT. As protein: CASSRYEDEYTEAFF.

The chain has TRBV5-4 and TRBJ2-1; 14 bases match TRBD2. CDR1 and CDR2 from the germline V gene are SGHNT and YYREEE (reference sequence). V lost 4 bases and J lost 10; bases outside the gene matches: 7. This CDR3 is built from 15 residues. CDR3 DNA sequence: TGTGCCAGCAGCCCTGGGACTAGCGGGGGTGTAGAGCAGTTCTTC. Its translation: CASSPGTSGGVEQFF.

The chain joins TRBV7-2 to TRBJ1-2; 8 positions match TRBD1. Germline V CDR1 and CDR2: SGHTA, FQGNSA. This CDR3 is built from 14 residues. The trim removed 5 bases at V and 4 bases at J, leaving 6 bases unmatched. CDR3 nucleotide sequence: TGTGCCAGCAGCCCCCTAGGACAGGGCTATGGCTACACCTTC. This translates into CASSPLGQGYGYTF. The full variable domain, in which reference TRBV7-2 and TRBJ1-2 provide the parts outside the CDR3, is GAGVSQSPSNKVTEKGKDVELRCDPISGHTALYWYRQSLGQGLEFLIYFQGNSAPDKSGLPSDRFSAERTGGSVSTLTIQRTQQEDSAVYLCASSPLGQGYGYTFGSGTRLTVV.

The CDR3 bases are TGTGCCAGCAGTCCACGGGAGTCGGCGCAGTTCTTC. Translating it yields CASSPRESAQFF. This chain links TRBV2 with TRBJ2-1, with D tentatively TRBD2 (6 bases). The length of the CDR3 is 12 residues. Germline lookup yields CDR1 SNHLY and CDR2 FYNNEI. With 5 bases removed from V and 12 bases from J, the gap between germline ends came to 14 bases.

The V and J genes are TRBV7-3 and TRBJ2-7; D could derive from TRBD1 or TRBD2 (5 bases each). The V gene's germline CDR1 is SGHTA and CDR2 FQGTGA. The CDR3 has 14 residues. V lost 2 bases and J 3 bases, leaving 11 bases between the germline ends. For the CDR3, the DNA is TGTGCCAGCAGCTTAGGGGGTGGATTCTACGAGCAGTACTTC. Translation gives CASSLGGGFYEQYF.